This T cell receptor beta chain was recorded in a study of blood T cell repertoires in COVID-19. This clone was seen more than once but under ten times. In the original analysis: Scientists estimated how many nucleated cells there were by amplifying reference gene primers. TCRdb's table, derived via immunoSEQ multiplex PCR, lists solely in-frame clones and lacks some. V, J and clone size reflect that table, while D and trimming were determined from the DNA. The table has fewer than 150,000 clones, roughly 88% seen once. Germline CDR1 SGHTA, CDR2 FQGNSA. The CDR3 length is 15 residues. Trimming cost V 1 base and J 5 bases, with 14 bases left between them.

V usage is TRBV7-2 and J usage is TRBJ2-5, with D perhaps TRBD2 (7 bases). The receptor's source is a human donor in a cohort sampled during active COVID-19. Specimen: peripheral blood. CDR3 protein: CASSLGGRGKETQYF. DNA for the CDR3: TGTGCCAGCAGCTTAGGGGGGAGGGGGAAGGAGACCCAGTACTTC.